These 7 T cell receptor beta chains originate from one sample sequenced in a study of blood T cell repertoires in COVID-19. Measured with immunoSEQ multiplex PCR; TCRdb has only the in-frame clones, and not every one. This sample yields 55,000 to 75,000 clones, of which 83% are seen a single time; about 6.7% belongs to the top ten. The material sequenced was peripheral blood. These receptors originate from a human donor in a cohort sampled during active COVID-19.

The V gene is TRBV13, the J gene TRBJ2-1, with D hard to call. In germline, CDR1 is PRHDT, CDR2 FYEKMQ (reference sequence). CDR3 length: 17 residues. Trimming shortened V by 4 bases and J by 0 bases, and 16 bases separated the two germline ends. In DNA form, the CDR3 reads TGTGCCAGCAGCTCCCGAGACGATTGGAGCTCCTACAATGAGCAGTTCTTC. As protein: CASSSRDDWSSYNEQFF.

This chain joins TRBV19 and TRBJ2-7; 8 nucleotides match TRBD1. V lost 6 bases and J lost 2; bases outside the gene matches: 6. CDR3 size: 14 residues. Germline lookup yields CDR1 LNHDA and CDR2 SQIVND (reference sequence). CDR3: CASSRQGQTYEQYF. CDR3 coding DNA: TGTGCCAGTAGCCGACAGGGGCAAACCTACGAGCAGTACTTC.

This clone has only a few counts. The rearrangement links TRBV6-1 to TRBJ2-2; TRBD1 aligns across 7 bases. Germline CDR1 reads MNHNS; CDR2 reads SASEGT. This CDR3 comprises 15 residues. V trimming: 1 base; J trimming: 6 bases; junction bases outside the gene matches: 5. For the CDR3, the DNA is TGTGCCAGCAGTGAAGGAGTAGGGGGCGCCGGGGAGCTGTTTTTT. It encodes CASSEGVGGAGELFF.

The table lists this clone with a count of one. This chain connects TRBV30 to TRBJ2-7; D ambiguous. V gave up 4 bases and J gave up 0 bases, with 7 bases separating them. This CDR3 has 12 amino acids. Germline V lookup: CDR1 GTSNPN, CDR2 SVGIG (reference sequence). The CDR3 loop is CAWKLNSYEQYF. The CDR3 coding sequence is TGTGCCTGGAAACTAAACTCCTACGAGCAGTACTTC. The full variable domain, in which reference TRBV30 and TRBJ2-7 provide the parts outside the CDR3, is SQTIHQWPATLVQPVGSPLSLECTVEGTSNPNLYWYRQAAGRGLQLLFYSVGIGQISSEVPQNLSASRPQDRQFILSSKKLLLSDSGFYLCAWKLNSYEQYFGPGTRLTVT.

V gene TRBV29-1 combines with J gene TRBJ2-7; 9 bases are a match to TRBD2. This CDR3 comprises 13 residues. Germline CDR1 and CDR2: SQVTM and ANQGSEA. V shed 4 bases and J 7 bases; nucleotides not matched to a gene: 8. The CDR3 DNA follows: TGCAGCGTTGGGGTAGCGGGGGCTCGTGAGCAGTACTTC. It yields the protein CSVGVAGAREQYF.

V is TRBV29-1 and J is TRBJ1-6, with 7 bases matching TRBD1. With V trimmed by 5 bases and J by 10 bases, 8 bases remained unmatched. Germline-derived CDR1 and CDR2 are SQVTM and ANQGSEA. The CDR3 loop spans 13 amino acids. The CDR3 sequence: CSVQEGAGSPLHF. In DNA, the CDR3 is TGCAGCGTTCAGGAGGGGGCAGGGTCACCCCTCCACTTT.

This clone was detected once. The chain has TRBV4-1 and TRBJ1-4; 10 bases match TRBD1. There are 14 residues in the CDR3. Germline loops: CDR1 MGHRA, CDR2 YSYEKL. Germline trimming cut 5 bases from V and 8 bases from J; bases unmatched to any gene: 5. The CDR3 loop reads CASSATGGSEKLFF. The CDR3 coding sequence is TGCGCCAGCAGCGCGACAGGGGGCAGCGAAAAACTGTTTTTT.